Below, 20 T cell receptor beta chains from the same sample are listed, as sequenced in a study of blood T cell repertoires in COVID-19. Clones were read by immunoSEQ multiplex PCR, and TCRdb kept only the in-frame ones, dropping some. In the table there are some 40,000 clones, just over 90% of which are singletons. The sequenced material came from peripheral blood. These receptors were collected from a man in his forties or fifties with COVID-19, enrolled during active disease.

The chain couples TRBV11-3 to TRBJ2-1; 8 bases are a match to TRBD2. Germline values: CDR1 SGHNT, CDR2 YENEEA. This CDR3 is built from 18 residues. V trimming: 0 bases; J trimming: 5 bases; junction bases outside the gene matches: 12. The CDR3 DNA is TGTGCCAGCAGCTTAGATCTAAGCGGGAGAATTGGTCACAATGAGCAGTTCTTC. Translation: CASSLDLSGRIGHNEQFF.

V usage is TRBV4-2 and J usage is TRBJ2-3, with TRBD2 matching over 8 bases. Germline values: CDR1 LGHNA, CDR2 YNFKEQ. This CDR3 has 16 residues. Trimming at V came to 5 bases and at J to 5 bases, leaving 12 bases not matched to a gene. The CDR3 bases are TGTGCCAGCAGCACGGGGAGCGGGGGAGATAGAGATACGCAGTATTTT. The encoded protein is CASSTGSGGDRDTQYF.

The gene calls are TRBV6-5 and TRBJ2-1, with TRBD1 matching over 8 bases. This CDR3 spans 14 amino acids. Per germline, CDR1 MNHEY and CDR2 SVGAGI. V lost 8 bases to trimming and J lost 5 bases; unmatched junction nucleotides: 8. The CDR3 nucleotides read TGTGCCAGCCTGGTTAAGGGACAGGACAATGAGCAGTTCTTC. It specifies CASLVKGQDNEQFF.

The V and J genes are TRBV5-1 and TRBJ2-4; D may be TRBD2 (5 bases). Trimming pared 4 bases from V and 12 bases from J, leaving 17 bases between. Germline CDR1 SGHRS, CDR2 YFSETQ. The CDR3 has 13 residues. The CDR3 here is CASSPQLGDTQYF. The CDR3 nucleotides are TGCGCCAGCAGCCCACAACTAGGTGACACTCAGTACTTC.

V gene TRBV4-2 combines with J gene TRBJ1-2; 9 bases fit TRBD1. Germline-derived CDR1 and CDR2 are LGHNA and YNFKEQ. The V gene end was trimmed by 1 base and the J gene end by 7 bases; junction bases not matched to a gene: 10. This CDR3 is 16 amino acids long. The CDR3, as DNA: TGTGCCAGCAGCCAAGTTCAGGGACAGGGTGTAGGTGGCTACACCTTC. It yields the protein CASSQVQGQGVGGYTF.

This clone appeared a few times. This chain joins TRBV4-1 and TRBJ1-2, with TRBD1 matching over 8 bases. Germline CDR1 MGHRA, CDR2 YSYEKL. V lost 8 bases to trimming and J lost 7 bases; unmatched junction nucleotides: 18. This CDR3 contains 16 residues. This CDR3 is CASFPGLMDRVGGYTF. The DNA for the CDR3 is TGCGCCAGCTTTCCGGGCCTGATGGACAGGGTCGGTGGCTACACCTTC.

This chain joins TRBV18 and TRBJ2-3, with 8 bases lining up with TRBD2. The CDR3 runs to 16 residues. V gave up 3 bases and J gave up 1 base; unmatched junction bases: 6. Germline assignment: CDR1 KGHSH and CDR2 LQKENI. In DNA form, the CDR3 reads TGTGCCAGCTCACCTTTAGCGGGGCAAGGCACAGATACGCAGTATTTT. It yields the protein CASSPLAGQGTDTQYF.

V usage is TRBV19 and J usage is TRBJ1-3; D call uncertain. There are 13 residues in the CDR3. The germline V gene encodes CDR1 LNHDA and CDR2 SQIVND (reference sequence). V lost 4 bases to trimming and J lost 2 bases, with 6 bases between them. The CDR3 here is CASSTPAGNTIYF. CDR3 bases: TGTGCCAGTAGTACCCCTGCTGGAAACACCATATATTTT.

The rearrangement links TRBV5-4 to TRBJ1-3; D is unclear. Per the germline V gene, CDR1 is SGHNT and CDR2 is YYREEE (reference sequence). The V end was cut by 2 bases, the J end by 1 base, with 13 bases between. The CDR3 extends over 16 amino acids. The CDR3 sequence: CASSFVPAFSGNTIYF. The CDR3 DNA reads TGTGCCAGCAGCTTTGTCCCAGCGTTTTCTGGAAACACCATATATTTT.

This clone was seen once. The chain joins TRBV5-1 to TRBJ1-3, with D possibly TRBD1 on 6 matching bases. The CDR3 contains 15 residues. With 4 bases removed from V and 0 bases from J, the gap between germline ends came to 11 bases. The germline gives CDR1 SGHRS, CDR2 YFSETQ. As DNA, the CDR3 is TGCGCCAGCAGCCCGGACAGATTCTCTGGAAACACCATATATTTT. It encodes CASSPDRFSGNTIYF.

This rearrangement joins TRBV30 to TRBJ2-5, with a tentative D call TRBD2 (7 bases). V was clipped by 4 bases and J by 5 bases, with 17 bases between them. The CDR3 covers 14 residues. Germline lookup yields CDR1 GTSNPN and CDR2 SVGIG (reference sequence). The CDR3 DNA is TGTGCCTGGATTCCGCGGGGGCCCGGGGAGACCCAGTACTTC. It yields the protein CAWIPRGPGETQYF.

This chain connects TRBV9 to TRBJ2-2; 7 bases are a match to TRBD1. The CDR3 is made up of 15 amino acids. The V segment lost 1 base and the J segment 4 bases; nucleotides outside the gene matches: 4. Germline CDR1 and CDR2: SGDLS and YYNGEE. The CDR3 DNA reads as TGTGCCAGCAGCGTATTGACAGGGACCACCGGGGAGCTGTTTTTT. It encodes CASSVLTGTTGELFF.

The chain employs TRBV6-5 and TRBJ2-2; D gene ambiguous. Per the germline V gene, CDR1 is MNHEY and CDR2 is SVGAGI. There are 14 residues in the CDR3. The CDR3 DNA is TGTGGAAGCGAGAGTGCCGCGAACACCGGGGAGCTGTTTTTT. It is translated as CGSESAANTGELFF.

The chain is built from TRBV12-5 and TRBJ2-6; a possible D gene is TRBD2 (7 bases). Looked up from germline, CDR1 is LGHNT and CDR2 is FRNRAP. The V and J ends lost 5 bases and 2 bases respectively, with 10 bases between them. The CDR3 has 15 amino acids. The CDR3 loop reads CASGTGGPGANVLTF. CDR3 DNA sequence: TGTGCTAGTGGTACCGGGGGGCCTGGGGCCAACGTCCTGACTTTC. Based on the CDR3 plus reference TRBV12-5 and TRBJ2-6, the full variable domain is DARVTQTPRHKVTEMGQEVTMRCQPILGHNTVFWYRQTMMQGLELLAYFRNRAPLDDSGMPKDRFSAEMPDATLATLKIQPSEPRDSAVYFCASGTGGPGANVLTFGAGSRLTVL.

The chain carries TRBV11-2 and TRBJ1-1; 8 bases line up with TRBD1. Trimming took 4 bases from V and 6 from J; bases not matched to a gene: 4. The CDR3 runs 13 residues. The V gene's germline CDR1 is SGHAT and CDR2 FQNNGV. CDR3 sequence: CASSSDRESEAFF. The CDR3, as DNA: TGTGCCAGCAGCTCGGACAGGGAATCTGAAGCTTTCTTT.

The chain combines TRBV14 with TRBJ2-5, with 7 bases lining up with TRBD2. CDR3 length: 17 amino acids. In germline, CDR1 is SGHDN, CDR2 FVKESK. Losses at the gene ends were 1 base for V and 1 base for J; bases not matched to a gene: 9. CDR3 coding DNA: TGTGCCAGCAGCCAAGGAGCCGCTAGCGGTTTCCAAGAGACCCAGTACTTC. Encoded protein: CASSQGAASGFQETQYF.

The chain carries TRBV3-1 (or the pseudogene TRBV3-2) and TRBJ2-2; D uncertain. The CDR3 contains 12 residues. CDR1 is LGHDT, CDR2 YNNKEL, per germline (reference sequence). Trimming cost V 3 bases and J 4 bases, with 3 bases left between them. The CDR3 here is CASSHSTGELFF. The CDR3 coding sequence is TGTGCCAGCAGCCACAGCACCGGGGAGCTGTTTTTT.

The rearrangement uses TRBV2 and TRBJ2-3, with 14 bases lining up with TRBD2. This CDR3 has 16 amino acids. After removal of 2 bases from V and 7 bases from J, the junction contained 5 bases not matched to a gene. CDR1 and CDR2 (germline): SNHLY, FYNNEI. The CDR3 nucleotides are TGTGCCAGCAGTGAACAAGGACTAGCGGGAGGACATACGCAGTATTTT. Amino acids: CASSEQGLAGGHTQYF.

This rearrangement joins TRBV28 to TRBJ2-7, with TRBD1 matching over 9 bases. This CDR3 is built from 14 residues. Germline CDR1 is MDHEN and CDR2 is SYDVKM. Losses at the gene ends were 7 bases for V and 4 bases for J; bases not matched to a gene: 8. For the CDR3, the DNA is TGTGCCAGCACCACACAGGGGGCCCCATACGAGCAGTACTTC. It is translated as CASTTQGAPYEQYF. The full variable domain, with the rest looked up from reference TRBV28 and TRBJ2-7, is DVKVTQSSRYLVKRTGEKVFLECVQDMDHENMFWYRQDPGLGLRLIYFSYDVKMKEKGDIPEGYSVSREKKERFSLILESASTNQTSMYLCASTTQGAPYEQYFGPGTRLTVT.

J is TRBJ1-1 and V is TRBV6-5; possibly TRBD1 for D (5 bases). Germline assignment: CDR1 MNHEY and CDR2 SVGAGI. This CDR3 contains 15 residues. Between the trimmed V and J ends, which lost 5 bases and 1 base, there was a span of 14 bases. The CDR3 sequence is CASSRFGATNTEAFF. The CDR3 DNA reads TGTGCCAGCAGTCGCTTTGGGGCAACGAACACTGAAGCTTTCTTT.